This entry concerns a single T cell receptor (beta chain). The repertoire was sequenced with immunoSEQ multiplex PCR; TCRdb's copy has only in-frame clones and lacks some. Counted here are a few hundred thousand clones, approximately 85% occurring once; the ten biggest clones make up more than 2%. This record belongs to a study of blood T cell repertoires in COVID-19. This CDR3 is 15 amino acids long. The V gene end was trimmed by 4 bases and the J gene end by 9 bases; junction bases not matched to a gene: 9. CDR1 SGHTA and CDR2 FQGNSA come from the germline V gene. The sample was peripheral blood. J is TRBJ1-6 and V is TRBV7-2, with 7 bases fitting TRBD1. The receptor comes from a woman between 65 and 79 years old with COVID-19, enrolled during active disease. The CDR3 DNA reads as TGTGCCAGCAGCTCAGACAGGGTGGGGACTTCACCCCTCCACTTT. This codes for CASSSDRVGTSPLHF.